This T cell receptor beta chain derives from a study of blood T cell repertoires in COVID-19 (dated by TCRdb to 2018 to 2021). Concerning the study at large: The collaborator samples originated in the United States, Italy and Spain and spanned the acute and convalescent phases of COVID-19. The prospective study material was composed of cDNA or gDNA derived from T cells, B-cell-depleted T cells, or PBMCs. Deeply sampled blood TCRbeta repertoires from subjects exposed to, actively infected with, or recovered from COVID-19 were included in the dataset. The repertoires were released in a freely available public database intended as a resource for research on the immune response to SARS-CoV-2. The samples were drawn from the first 160 participants of the ongoing ImmuneRACE study and from some 1,300 subjects provided by 6 global collaborators. Sample metadata almost always included a de-identified subject ID, COVID-19 status, age in years and sex. Where available, HLA class I and class II types were obtained from metadata supplied by the sample provider rather than from assay-based typing.

Whole blood was collected in K2EDTA tubes by collaborating institutions according to the institutions' own protocols. Collaborator samples were shipped for TCRbeta analysis as frozen whole blood, isolated PBMCs, or DNA extracted from either sample type. What the authors observed across the whole study: How much clinical and demographic metadata was included differed by source and by participant, and the metadata was provided uncurated.

The immunoSEQ Assay, a bias-controlled multiplex PCR, was used to amplify TCRbeta CDR3 regions from genomic DNA. On the study's bioinformatics: The number of nucleated cells in each sample was estimated from the amplification of reference gene primers within the assay. To quantify the absolute abundance of each unique TCRbeta CDR3 rearrangement, sequence reads were collapsed and filtered. Productive Simpson clonality was computed per sample as the square root of Simpson's diversity index over productive rearrangements. The table was pulled from immuneACCESS by TCRdb, which kept in-frame rearrangements only. Such tables lose some clones; where checked, under half of the loss comes from unresolved V genes, and the rest has no known cause. Clone size and the V and J calls come from that table; the DNA yielded D and trimming. Recorded for this sample are 37,000 or so clones; around 90% of them occurred a single time. Around an eighth of the sample is held by the ten biggest clonotypes.

Comment on this clone: It has no known antigen specificity. The sample holds no much larger clone one base away, and base qualities are not on file.

Including the terminal cysteine and phenylalanine, the CDR3 comprises 16 residues. Only the CDR3 portion is preserved as DNA: 48 bases, with reading frame beginning at the first base. Deletion took 5 bases off V and 1 base off J, with a span of 16 bases between the germline ends. Taken from the germline V gene (reference sequence), the CDR1 and CDR2 loops are LNHDA and SQIVND. The origin of this receptor is a man between 65 and 85 years old with acute or convalescent COVID-19. Here the chain combines TRBV19 and TRBJ2-3; TRBD1 is a weak D gene call, 5 bases matching. The specimen sequenced was peripheral blood. The sequenced DNA is TGTGCCAGTAGTCAATTGACAGCTTTCCGCACAGATACGCAGTATTTT. Translated, this gives CASSQLTAFRTDTQYF.